Following are 31 T cell receptor beta chains from one sample sequenced in a study of T cells expressing NK-cell markers (dated by TCRdb to between 2020 and 2021). Library method: 5' RACE. Sequencer: Illumina HiSeq 2000. TCRdb reprocessed the reads and assigns one entry to each CDR3 protein sequence, leaving out DNA. The sample's clone listing holds 200,000 to 300,000 distinct CDR3 sequences. The ten largest clones represent approximately 0.39% of the sample. The sequenced sample was blood T cells: a sorted CD56 or NKG2C T cell subset, CD4+ or CD8+ T cells, or bulk PBMC T cells (not recorded which). These receptors all come from a man between 18 and 29 years old in good health. Donor details come from another sample of the same person, matched by shared clones.

The V gene is TRBV12-3 or TRBV12-4, the J gene TRBJ2-1. The CDR3 loop spans 14 amino acids. CDR3 region: CASRGGRPYNEQFF.

V and J are TRBV10-3 and TRBJ1-5; TCRdb gives TRBD1 as the D gene, but with no DNA this cannot be confirmed. Germline CDR1 ENHRY, CDR2 SYGVKD. The CDR3 is 14 amino acids. CDR3 protein: CAINREYSNQPQHF.

The chain joins TRBV19 to TRBJ1-2; lacking DNA, the TRBD1 call made by TCRdb goes unchecked. CDR1 is LNHDA and CDR2 is SQIVND in the germline V gene (reference sequence). This CDR3 has 17 amino acids. CDR3 sequence reads: CASSSRTGGANDYGYTF.

V usage is TRBV20-1 and J usage is TRBJ1-5. CDR1 DFQATT and CDR2 SNEGSKA come from the germline V gene (reference sequence). The CDR3 spans 16 residues. The CDR3 spells CSAREARFSGNQPQHF.

The V gene is TRBV7-2, the J gene TRBJ2-3; TCRdb's assignment of TRBD2 cannot be checked, as there is no DNA. In germline, CDR1 is SGHTA, CDR2 FQGNSA. This CDR3 region has 16 residues. The CDR3 protein is CASSPSWGRVTDTQYF. The full variable domain, completed using reference TRBV7-2 and TRBJ2-3, is GAGVSQSPSNKVTEKGKDVELRCDPISGHTALYWYRQSLGQGLEFLIYFQGNSAPDKSGLPSDRFSAERTGGSVSTLTIQRTQQEDSAVYLCASSPSWGRVTDTQYFGPGTRLTVL.

This chain joins TRBV29-1 and TRBJ2-3; there is no DNA to check the TCRdb D call of TRBD2. The CDR3 is 16 residues long. Looked up from germline, CDR1 is SQVTM and CDR2 is ANQGSEA. CDR3 in amino acids: CSVESASGTSTDTQYF.

The chain employs TRBV18 and TRBJ2-7; the D call from TCRdb, TRBD1, cannot be confirmed without DNA. CDR1 is KGHSH and CDR2 is LQKENI in the germline V gene. This CDR3 contains 15 residues. The CDR3 spells CASSPLAGVLNEQYF.

The rearrangement links TRBV21-1 to TRBJ2-1; TCRdb lists TRBD1, though no DNA is available to test this call. TRBV21-1 is assigned pseudogene status. The CDR3 has 16 amino acids. This CDR3 is CASSNLPAHPYNEQFF.

V and J are TRBV7-9 and TRBJ1-2; lacking DNA, the TRBD1 call made by TCRdb goes unchecked. Germline V gene sequence: CDR1 SEHNR, CDR2 FQNEAQ (reference sequence). The CDR3 sequence is 13 residues long. Here the CDR3 reads CASSIAGQYGYTF.

The chain joins TRBV12-3 or TRBV12-4 to TRBJ2-7; lacking DNA, the TRBD1 call made by TCRdb goes unchecked. The CDR3 covers 14 residues. CDR3 region: CASTRTQGKHEQYF.

V gene TRBV12-3 or TRBV12-4 combines with J gene TRBJ2-1; as DNA is missing, the TRBD1 call by TCRdb cannot be tested. CDR3 length equals 12 residues. The CDR3 sequence is CASEDRNNEQFF.

The V gene is TRBV12-3 or TRBV12-4, the J gene TRBJ2-2; TCRdb designates TRBD1, a call that cannot be tested without DNA. The CDR3 extends over 13 amino acids. Here the CDR3 reads CASSPTGVGELFF.

The gene calls are TRBV12-3 or TRBV12-4 and TRBJ1-1; TCRdb proposes TRBD1, but this gene call is untestable without DNA. The length of the CDR3 is 14 residues. Here the CDR3 reads CASSTQGARTEAFF.

The V and J genes are TRBV12-3 or TRBV12-4 and TRBJ1-3; the TCRdb call, TRBD1, lacks DNA for checking. This CDR3 region has 14 residues. The CDR3 region is CASSPDRIGNTIYF.

This chain uses TRBV5-1 with TRBJ2-3; without DNA, the TCRdb call of TRBD2 cannot be checked. The V gene's germline CDR1 is SGHRS and CDR2 YFSETQ. The CDR3 extends over 15 amino acids. The CDR3 sequence: CASRRTSGTRDTQYF.

The chain has TRBV29-1 and TRBJ2-7; the TCRdb D gene call, TRBD1, has no DNA to confirm it. CDR3 length: 14 residues. CDR1 and CDR2 from the germline V gene are SQVTM and ANQGSEA. CDR3 protein: CSVEESGQAYEQYF.

V is TRBV29-1 and J is TRBJ2-1; as DNA is missing, the TRBD2 call by TCRdb cannot be tested. CDR3 length: 15 residues. Per germline, CDR1 SQVTM and CDR2 ANQGSEA. CDR3: CSVVIGLVAVNEQFF.

The gene calls are TRBV12-3 or TRBV12-4 and TRBJ2-7; the TRBD2 assignment by TCRdb is unverifiable without DNA. This CDR3 has 13 amino acids. The CDR3 loop is CASSPRALYEQYF.

The chain uses TRBV29-1 and TRBJ1-1; checking the TCRdb D call of TRBD1 is not possible without DNA. This CDR3 spans 14 amino acids. Germline CDR1 SQVTM, CDR2 ANQGSEA. The CDR3 loop is CSLTGRLMDTEAFF. Full variable domain (remainder filled in from reference TRBV29-1 and TRBJ1-1): SAVISQKPSRDICQRGTSLTIQCQVDSQVTMMFWYRQQPGQSLTLIATANQGSEATYESGFVIDKFPISRPNLTFSTLTVSNMSPEDSSIYLCSLTGRLMDTEAFFGQGTRLTVV.

The chain is built from TRBV7-9 and TRBJ1-2; absent DNA, TCRdb's TRBD1 call cannot be checked. Germline assignment: CDR1 SEHNR and CDR2 FQNEAQ (reference sequence). The CDR3 spans 13 residues. CDR3 region: CASSLQGAYGYTF.

V gene TRBV10-3 combines with J gene TRBJ2-1; TCRdb's D gene call, TRBD1, goes unchecked for lack of DNA. Germline V gene lookup returns CDR1 ENHRY and CDR2 SYGVKD. The CDR3 extends over 17 amino acids. The chain's CDR3 is CAISDYGGTSSYNEQFF.

The chain is built from TRBV5-1 and TRBJ2-5; TCRdb reports TRBD1, a call that lacks DNA to check it against. The germline V gene has CDR1 SGHRS and CDR2 YFSETQ. The CDR3 extends over 15 amino acids. The CDR3 here is CASSGITSGGETQYF.

This sequence joins TRBV20-1 and TRBJ2-1; TCRdb reports TRBD2, a call that lacks DNA to check it against. The CDR3 runs 18 residues. Germline loops: CDR1 DFQATT, CDR2 SNEGSKA (reference sequence). CDR3 in amino acids: CSARDGTSGTRSYNEQFF.

The rearrangement links TRBV5-1 to TRBJ2-5; the D gene TCRdb calls, TRBD2, cannot be checked with no DNA. The CDR3 length is 15 residues. Germline CDR1 is SGHRS and CDR2 is YFSETQ. CDR3 in amino acids: CASSVWDSLAETQYF.

V is TRBV28 and J is TRBJ1-4; the TRBD1 assignment by TCRdb is unverifiable without DNA. From germline, CDR1 is MDHEN and CDR2 SYDVKM. This CDR3 region has 15 residues. CDR3 loop: CASRQPGPPNEKLFF.

The chain is built from TRBV12-3 or TRBV12-4 and TRBJ2-3; TCRdb calls TRBD2, which cannot be checked without DNA. The CDR3 contains 12 residues. The CDR3 is CASSPGLDAQYF.

V gene TRBV20-1 combines with J gene TRBJ2-5; checking the TCRdb D call of TRBD2 is not possible without DNA. Germline CDR1 DFQATT, CDR2 SNEGSKA (reference sequence). CDR3 size: 16 residues. CDR3 sequence: CSARGTSGTYQETQYF.

The chain couples TRBV10-1 to TRBJ2-3; TCRdb indicates TRBD2, and absent DNA this call remains unverified. Germline CDR1 is WNHNN and CDR2 is SYGVQD (reference sequence). The CDR3 extends over 14 amino acids. The CDR3: CASSEGGGPDTQYF.

The chain recombines TRBV4-2 with TRBJ2-1. The CDR3 contains 15 residues. Germline V gene data show CDR1 as LGHNA and CDR2 as YNFKEQ. The CDR3 here is CASSQDSYVDYEQFF.

This chain joins TRBV5-4 and TRBJ2-1. There are 14 residues in the CDR3. Germline V gene data show CDR1 as SGHNT and CDR2 as YYREEE (reference sequence). CDR3 loop: CASSLPSGNNEQFF.

J is TRBJ2-1 and V is TRBV9; TCRdb names TRBD2, which stays unverified in the absence of DNA. Germline values: CDR1 SGDLS, CDR2 YYNGEE. This CDR3 contains 16 residues. The CDR3 reads CASSVAGLAGGNEQFF.